The clone carrying this T cell receptor (beta chain) came up a few times. Single cDNA molecules in the library carried unique molecular identifiers attached during preparation. From the RACE reads, TCRdb called clonotypes with MiXCR, one entry per CDR3 protein. The sample yields 80,000 or so distinct CDR3 sequences, about 10% seen once. This sample is part of a study of human T cells and chemical hapten exposure. At the level of the study: Small discrepancies in pooled library volume mainly accounted for the varying TCR yields per sample.

J lost 5 bases, V lost 7 bases, and 8 bases had no gene match. Germline V CDR1 and CDR2: ENHRY, SYGVKD. The CDR3 covers 14 residues. Stated time point: patch test 1, 2 weeks after DPC sensitization. Treatment defined: therapeutic diphenylcyclopropenone sensitization with weekly scalp DPC. The drawing of blood occurred before each patch test was applied. The clonotype originates from a woman aged 45-65 years with alopecia areata. Some clones in this sample may be carry-over from other donors' samples. The specimen comprised whole blood, sampled in connection with sensitization to the hapten diphenylcyclopropenone (DPC). The chain couples TRBV10-3 to TRBJ2-7; 10 bases align to TRBD2. The CDR3 DNA is TGTGCCATCAATCCCGGGACTAGCGAAGACGAGCAGTACTTC. It yields the protein CAINPGTSEDEQYF.